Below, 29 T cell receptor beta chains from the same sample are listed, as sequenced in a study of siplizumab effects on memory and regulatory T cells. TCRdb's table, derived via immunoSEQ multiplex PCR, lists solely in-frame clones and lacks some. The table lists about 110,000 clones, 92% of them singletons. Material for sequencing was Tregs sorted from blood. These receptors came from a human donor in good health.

The CDR3 loop reads CASSQDGKGGTQYF. CDR3 DNA: TGCGCCAGCAGCCAAGATGGGAAGGGAGGGACCCAGTACTTC. V usage is TRBV4-1 and J usage is TRBJ2-5; D perhaps matches TRBD2 (6 bases). The CDR3 covers 14 residues. V lost 0 bases and J 7 bases, leaving 12 bases between the germline ends. CDR1 and CDR2 (germline): MGHRA, YSYEKL.

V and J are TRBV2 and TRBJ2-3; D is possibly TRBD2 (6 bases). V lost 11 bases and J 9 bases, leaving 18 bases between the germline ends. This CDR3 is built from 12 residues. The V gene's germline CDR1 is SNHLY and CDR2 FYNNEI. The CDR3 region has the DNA TGTGCCCAAGCGCAGGGAGGAGCAACGCAGTATTTT. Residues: CAQAQGGATQYF.

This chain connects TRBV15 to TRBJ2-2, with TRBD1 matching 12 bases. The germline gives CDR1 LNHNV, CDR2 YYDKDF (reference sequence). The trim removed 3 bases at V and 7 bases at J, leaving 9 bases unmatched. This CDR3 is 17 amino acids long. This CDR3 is CATSSLPGQGAGGELFF. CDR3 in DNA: TGTGCCACCAGCAGTCTTCCGGGACAGGGGGCCGGCGGGGAGCTGTTTTTT.

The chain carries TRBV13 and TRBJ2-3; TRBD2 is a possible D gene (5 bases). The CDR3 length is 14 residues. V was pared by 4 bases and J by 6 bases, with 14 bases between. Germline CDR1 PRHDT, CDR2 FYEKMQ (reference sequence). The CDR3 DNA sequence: TGTGCCAGCAGCTCCCGAGCTTCGGGGGATACGCAGTATTTT. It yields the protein CASSSRASGDTQYF.

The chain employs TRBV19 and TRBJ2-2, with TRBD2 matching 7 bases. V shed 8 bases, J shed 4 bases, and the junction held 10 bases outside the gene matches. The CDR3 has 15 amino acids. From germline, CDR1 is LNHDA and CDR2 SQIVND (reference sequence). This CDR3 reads CASRNLAGGTGELFF. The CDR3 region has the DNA TGTGCCAGTCGGAACTTAGCGGGCGGCACCGGGGAGCTGTTTTTT. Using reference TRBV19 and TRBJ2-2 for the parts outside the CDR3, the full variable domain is DGGITQSPKYLFRKEGQNVTLSCEQNLNHDAMYWYRQDPGQGLRLIYYSQIVNDFQKGDIAEGYSVSREKKESFPLTVTSAQKNPTAFYLCASRNLAGGTGELFFGEGSRLTVL.

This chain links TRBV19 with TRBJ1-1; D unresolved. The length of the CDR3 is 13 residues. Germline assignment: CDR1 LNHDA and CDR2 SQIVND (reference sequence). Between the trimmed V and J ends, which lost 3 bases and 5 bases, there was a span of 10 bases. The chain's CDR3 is CASSIMGGTEAFF. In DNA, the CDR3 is TGTGCCAGTAGTATTATGGGAGGGACTGAAGCTTTCTTT.

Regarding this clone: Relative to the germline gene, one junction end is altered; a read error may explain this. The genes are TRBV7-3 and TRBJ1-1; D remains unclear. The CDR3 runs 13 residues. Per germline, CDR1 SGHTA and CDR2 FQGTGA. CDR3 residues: CASSLTRDTEAFF. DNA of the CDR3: TGTGCCAGCAGCCTAACCCGGGACACTGAAGCTTTCTTT. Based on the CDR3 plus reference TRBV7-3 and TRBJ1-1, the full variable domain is GAGVSQTPSNKVTEKGKYVELRCDPISGHTALYWYRQSLGQGPEFLIYFQGTGAADDSGLPNDRFFAVRPEGSVSTLKIQRTERGDSAVYLCASSLTRDTEAFFGQGTRLTVV.

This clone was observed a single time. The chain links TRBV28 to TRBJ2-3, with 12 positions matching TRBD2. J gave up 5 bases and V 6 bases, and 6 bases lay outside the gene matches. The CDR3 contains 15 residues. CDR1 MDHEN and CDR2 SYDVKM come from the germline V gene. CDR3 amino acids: CASRASGGAGDTQYF. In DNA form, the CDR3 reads TGTGCCAGCAGGGCTAGCGGGGGGGCGGGAGATACGCAGTATTTT. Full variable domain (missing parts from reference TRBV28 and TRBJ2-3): DVKVTQSSRYLVKRTGEKVFLECVQDMDHENMFWYRQDPGLGLRLIYFSYDVKMKEKGDIPEGYSVSREKKERFSLILESASTNQTSMYLCASRASGGAGDTQYFGPGTRLTVL.

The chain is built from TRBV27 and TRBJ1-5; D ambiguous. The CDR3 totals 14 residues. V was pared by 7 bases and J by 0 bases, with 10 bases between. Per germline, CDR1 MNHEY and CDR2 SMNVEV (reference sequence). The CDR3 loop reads CASKGSGSNQPQHF. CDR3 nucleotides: TGTGCCAGCAAGGGTAGTGGTAGCAATCAGCCCCAGCATTTT.

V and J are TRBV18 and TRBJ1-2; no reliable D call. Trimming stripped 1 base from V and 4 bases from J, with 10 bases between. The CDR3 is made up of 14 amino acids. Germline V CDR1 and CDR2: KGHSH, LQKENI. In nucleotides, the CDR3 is TGTGCCAGCTCACCACTGGGTTCTTTCTATGGCTACACCTTC. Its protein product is CASSPLGSFYGYTF.

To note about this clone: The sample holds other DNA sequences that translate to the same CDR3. The DNA of the CDR3 is TGTGCCAGCAGTCTATATATGTGGGGCAAAATCTACGAGCAGTACTTC. Translating it yields CASSLYMWGKIYEQYF. This chain links TRBV27 with TRBJ2-7, with TRBD1 as a possible D gene (5 bases). Germline V CDR1 and CDR2: MNHEY, SMNVEV (reference sequence). CDR3 length: 16 amino acids. Trimming cost V 5 bases and J 3 bases, with 20 bases left between them.

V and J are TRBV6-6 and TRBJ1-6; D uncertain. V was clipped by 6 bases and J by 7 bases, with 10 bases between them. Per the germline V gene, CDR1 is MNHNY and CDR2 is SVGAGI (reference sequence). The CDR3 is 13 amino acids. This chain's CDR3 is CASRDRENSPLHF. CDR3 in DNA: TGTGCCAGCAGAGACCGAGAAAATTCACCCCTCCACTTT.

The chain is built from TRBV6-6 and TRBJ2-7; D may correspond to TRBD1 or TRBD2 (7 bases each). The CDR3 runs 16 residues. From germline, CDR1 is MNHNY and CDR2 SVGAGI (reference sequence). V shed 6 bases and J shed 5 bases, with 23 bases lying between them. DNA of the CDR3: TGTGCCAGCAGCCTCCTAGAGGGGGCGGGAGAGGACGAGCAGTACTTC. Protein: CASSLLEGAGEDEQYF.

The CDR3 bases are TGCAGCGTTCTGACAGGGGGCGGATATGGCTACACCTTC. This translates into CSVLTGGGYGYTF. This sequence joins TRBV29-1 and TRBJ1-2; 10 bases are shared with TRBD1. Germline-derived CDR1 and CDR2 are SQVTM and ANQGSEA. The CDR3 sequence is 13 residues long. Trimming removed 5 bases from V and 5 bases from J; junction bases left unmatched: 5.

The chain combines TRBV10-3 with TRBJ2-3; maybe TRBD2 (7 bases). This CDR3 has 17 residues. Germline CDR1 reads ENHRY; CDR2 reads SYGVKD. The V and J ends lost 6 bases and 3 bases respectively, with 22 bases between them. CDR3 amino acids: CAISQSFGGPETDTQYF. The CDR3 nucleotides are TGTGCCATCAGCCAATCCTTCGGGGGGCCAGAGACAGATACGCAGTATTTT.

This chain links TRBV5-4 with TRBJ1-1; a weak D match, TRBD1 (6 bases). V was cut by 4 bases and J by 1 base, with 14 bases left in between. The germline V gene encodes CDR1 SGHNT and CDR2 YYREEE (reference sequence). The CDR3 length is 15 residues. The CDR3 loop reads CASSKDSSWNTEAFF. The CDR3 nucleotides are TGTGCCAGCAGCAAGGACAGTAGCTGGAACACTGAAGCTTTCTTT.

CDR3 region: CASSLAGRDYGYTF. CDR3 coding DNA: TGTGCCAGCAGTTTGGCGGGACGGGACTATGGCTACACCTTC. The chain has TRBV27 and TRBJ1-2, with D perhaps matching TRBD1 (5 bases). This CDR3 has 14 amino acids. Germline lookup yields CDR1 MNHEY and CDR2 SMNVEV (reference sequence). V lost 3 bases to trimming and J lost 3 bases, with 11 bases between them.

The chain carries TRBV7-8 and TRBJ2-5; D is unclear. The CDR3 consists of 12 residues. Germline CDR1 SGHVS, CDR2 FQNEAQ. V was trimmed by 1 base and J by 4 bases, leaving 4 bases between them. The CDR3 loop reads CASSLGRETQYF. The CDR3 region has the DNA TGTGCCAGCAGCTTAGGACGAGAGACCCAGTACTTC.

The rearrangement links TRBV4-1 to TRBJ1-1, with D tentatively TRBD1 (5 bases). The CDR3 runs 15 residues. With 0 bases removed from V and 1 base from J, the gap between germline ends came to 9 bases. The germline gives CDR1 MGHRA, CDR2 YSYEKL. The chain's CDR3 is CASSQDRQKNTEAFF. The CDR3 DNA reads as TGCGCCAGCAGCCAAGATCGACAGAAGAACACTGAAGCTTTCTTT.

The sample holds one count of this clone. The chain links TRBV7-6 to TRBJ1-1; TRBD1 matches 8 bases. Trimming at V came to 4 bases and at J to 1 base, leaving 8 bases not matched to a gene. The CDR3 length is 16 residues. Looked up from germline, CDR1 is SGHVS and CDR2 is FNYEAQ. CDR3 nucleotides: TGTGCCAGCAGCTCACTTCAGGGGGCTGGGAACACTGAAGCTTTCTTT. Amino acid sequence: CASSSLQGAGNTEAFF. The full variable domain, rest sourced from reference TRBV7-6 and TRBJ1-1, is GAGVSQSPRYKVTKRGQDVALRCDPISGHVSLYWYRQALGQGPEFLTYFNYEAQQDKSGLPNDRFSAERPEGSISTLTIQRTEQRDSAMYRCASSSLQGAGNTEAFFGQGTRLTVV.

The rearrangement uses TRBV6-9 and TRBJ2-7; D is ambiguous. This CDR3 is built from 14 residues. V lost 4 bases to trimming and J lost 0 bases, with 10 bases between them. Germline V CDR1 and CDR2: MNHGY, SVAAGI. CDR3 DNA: TGTGCCAGCAGTTCTAACAGCTTCTCCTACGAGCAGTACTTC. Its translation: CASSSNSFSYEQYF.

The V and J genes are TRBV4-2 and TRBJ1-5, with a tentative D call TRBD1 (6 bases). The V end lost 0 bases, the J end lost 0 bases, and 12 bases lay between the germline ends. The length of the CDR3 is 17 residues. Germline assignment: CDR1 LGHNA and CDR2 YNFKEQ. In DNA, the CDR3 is TGTGCCAGCAGCCAAGACAGGGGATCCTATAGCAATCAGCCCCAGCATTTT. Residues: CASSQDRGSYSNQPQHF.

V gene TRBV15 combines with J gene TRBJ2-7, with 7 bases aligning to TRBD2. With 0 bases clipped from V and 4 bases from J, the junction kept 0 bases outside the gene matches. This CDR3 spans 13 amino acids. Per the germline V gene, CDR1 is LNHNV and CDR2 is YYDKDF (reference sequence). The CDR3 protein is CATSRDSGYEQYF. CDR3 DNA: TGTGCCACCAGCAGAGATAGCGGGTACGAGCAGTACTTC.

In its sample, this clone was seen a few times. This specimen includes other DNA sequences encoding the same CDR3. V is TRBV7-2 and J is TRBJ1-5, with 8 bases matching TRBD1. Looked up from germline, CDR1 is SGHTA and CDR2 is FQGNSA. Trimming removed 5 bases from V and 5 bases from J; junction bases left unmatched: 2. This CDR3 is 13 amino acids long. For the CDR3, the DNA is TGTGCCAGCAGCCCGGACAGGGATCAGCCCCAGCATTTT. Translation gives CASSPDRDQPQHF.

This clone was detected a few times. CDR3 in DNA: TGTGCCAGCAGCTTTGGGGGCTCCACAGATACGCAGTATTTT. It yields the protein CASSFGGSTDTQYF. This chain joins TRBV7-6 and TRBJ2-3; TRBD1 is a possible D gene (6 bases). The germline gives CDR1 SGHVS, CDR2 FNYEAQ. The CDR3 covers 14 residues. The V gene lost 3 bases and the J gene lost 2 bases, with 9 bases spanning the gap.

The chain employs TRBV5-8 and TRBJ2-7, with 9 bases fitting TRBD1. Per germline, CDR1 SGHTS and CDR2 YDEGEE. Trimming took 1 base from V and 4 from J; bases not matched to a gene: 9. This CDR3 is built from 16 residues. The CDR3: CASSLRLGTGSYEQYF. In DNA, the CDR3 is TGTGCCAGCAGCTTGCGTTTAGGGACAGGGTCTTACGAGCAGTACTTC.

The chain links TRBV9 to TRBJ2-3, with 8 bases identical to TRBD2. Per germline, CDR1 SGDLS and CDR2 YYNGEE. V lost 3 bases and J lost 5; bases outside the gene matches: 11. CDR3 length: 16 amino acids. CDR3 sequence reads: CASSARREAGEDTQYF. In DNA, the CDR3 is TGTGCCAGCAGCGCCCGCCGGGAAGCGGGGGAAGATACGCAGTATTTT.

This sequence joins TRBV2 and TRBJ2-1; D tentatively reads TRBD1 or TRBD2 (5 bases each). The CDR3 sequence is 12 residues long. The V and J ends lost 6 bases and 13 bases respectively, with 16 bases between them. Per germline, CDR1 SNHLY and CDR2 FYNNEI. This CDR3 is CASSGDPRLQFF. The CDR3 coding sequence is TGTGCCAGCAGCGGGGACCCAAGGTTACAGTTCTTC.

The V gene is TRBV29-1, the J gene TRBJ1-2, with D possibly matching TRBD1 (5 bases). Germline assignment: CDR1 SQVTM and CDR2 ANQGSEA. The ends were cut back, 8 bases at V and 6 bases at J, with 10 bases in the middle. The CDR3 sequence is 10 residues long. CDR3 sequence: CSTEGDGYTF. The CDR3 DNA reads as TGCAGCACCGAAGGGGATGGCTACACCTTC.